Listed below are T cell receptor beta chains from one sample, sequenced in a study of CD8 T cells in ankylosing spondylitis. TCRdb itself ran the 5' RACE reads through MiXCR, one entry per CDR3 protein. The data show around 330,000 distinct CDR3 sequences, with under 14% seen just once and about 10% held by the top ten. Sample: blood, either unsorted or a sorted T cell fraction (not recorded which). These receptors originate from a female donor with ankylosing spondylitis or in good health (not recorded which). The CDR3 runs from the conserved cysteine through the conserved F or W. Fields, in order: D gene, clone size, J gene, V gene, CDR3 DNA, CDR3 protein. A D gene is named only where the DNA matches it firmly. Some rows have no size entry. The others give once, few or many, or a class for an expanded clone.

TRBD2 many TRBJ2-6 TRBV11-2 TGTGCCAGCAGCACTAGGGGTATAGCGGGGGGGGTCTCTGGGGCCAACGTCCTGACTTTC CASSTRGIAGGVSGANVLTF
NA few TRBJ2-5 TRBV29-1 TGCAGCGCTGTGGGAAGCTGGGGGACCCAGTACTTC CSAVGSWGTQYF
NA many TRBJ1-2 TRBV6-1 TGTGCCAGCACCAAGAGGGTCAGCGCTGGAGGCTACACCTTC CASTKRVSAGGYTF
NA many TRBJ1-1 TRBV20-1 TGCAGTGCCTTGGGCCCCGACACTGAAGCTTTCTTT CSALGPDTEAFF
NA many TRBJ2-1 TRBV7-6 TGTGCCAGCAGCTTCGACAGTTACAATGAGCAGTTCTTC CASSFDSYNEQFF
TRBD1 few TRBJ1-1 TRBV7-2 TGTGCCAGCAGGCCCGGGGGAGGGGGCTTGAACACTGAAGCTTTCTTT CASRPGGGGLNTEAFF
TRBD1 NA TRBJ1-3 TRBV28 TGTGCCAGCAGGGACTACAGGGGATCTGGAAACACCATATATTTT CASRDYRGSGNTIYF
NA NA TRBJ2-1 TRBV20-1 TGCAGTGCTAGAGTCGAGGGCAACAGCTACAATGAGCAGTTCTTC CSARVEGNSYNEQFF
TRBD2 many TRBJ2-1 TRBV12-3/TRBV12-4 TGTGCCAGCAGTTCGACTAGCGGGGGGGTCTACAATGAGCAGTTCTTC CASSSTSGGVYNEQFF
NA many TRBJ1-1 TRBV5-1 TGCGCCAGCAGCTTGCTTGCCGGGAACACTGAAGCTTTCTTT CASSLLAGNTEAFF
NA few TRBJ2-7 TRBV7-2 TGTGCCAGCAGCTTGATGACGGGGGTGTACGAGCAGTACTTC CASSLMTGVYEQYF